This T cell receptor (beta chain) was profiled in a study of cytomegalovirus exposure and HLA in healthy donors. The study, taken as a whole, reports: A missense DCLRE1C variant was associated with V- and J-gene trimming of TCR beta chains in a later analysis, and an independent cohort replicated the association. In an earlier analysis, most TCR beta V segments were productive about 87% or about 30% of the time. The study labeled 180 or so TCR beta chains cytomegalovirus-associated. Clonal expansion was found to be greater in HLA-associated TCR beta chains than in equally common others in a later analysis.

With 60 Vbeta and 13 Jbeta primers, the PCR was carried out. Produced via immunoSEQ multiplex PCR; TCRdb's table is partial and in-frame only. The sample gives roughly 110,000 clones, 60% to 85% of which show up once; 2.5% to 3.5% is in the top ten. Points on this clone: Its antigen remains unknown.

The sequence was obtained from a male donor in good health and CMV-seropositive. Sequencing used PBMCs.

The CDR3 loop is CASRPQGRDEQYF. CDR3 DNA: TGTGCCAGCAGGCCCCAGGGGAGGGACGAGCAGTACTTC. The J gene is TRBJ2-7, the V gene TRBV7-2; D may be TRBD2 (7 bases). The germline gives CDR1 SGHTA, CDR2 FQGNSA. CDR3 length: 13 residues. V shed 6 bases and J shed 5 bases, with 14 bases lying between them.